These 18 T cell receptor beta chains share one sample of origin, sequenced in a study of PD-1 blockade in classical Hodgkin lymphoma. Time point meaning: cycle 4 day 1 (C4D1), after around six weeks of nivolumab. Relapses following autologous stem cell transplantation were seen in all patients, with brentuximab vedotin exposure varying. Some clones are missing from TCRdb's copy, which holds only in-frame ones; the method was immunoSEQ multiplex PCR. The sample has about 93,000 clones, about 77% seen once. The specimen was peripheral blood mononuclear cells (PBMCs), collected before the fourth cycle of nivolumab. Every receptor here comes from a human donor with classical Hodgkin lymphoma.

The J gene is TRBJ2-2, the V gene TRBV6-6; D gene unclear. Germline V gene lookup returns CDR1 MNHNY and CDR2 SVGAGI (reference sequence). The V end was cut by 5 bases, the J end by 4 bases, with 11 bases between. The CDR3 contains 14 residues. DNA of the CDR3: TGTGCCAGCAGTCCACAACAGTTCACCGGGGAGCTGTTTTTT. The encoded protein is CASSPQQFTGELFF.

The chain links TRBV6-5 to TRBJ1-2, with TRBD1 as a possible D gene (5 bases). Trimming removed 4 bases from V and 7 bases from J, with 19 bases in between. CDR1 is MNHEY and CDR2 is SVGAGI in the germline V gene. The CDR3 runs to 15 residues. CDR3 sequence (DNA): TGTGCCAGCAGTTTACTATCCCAGGGCTTCGGTGGCTACACCTTC. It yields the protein CASSLLSQGFGGYTF.

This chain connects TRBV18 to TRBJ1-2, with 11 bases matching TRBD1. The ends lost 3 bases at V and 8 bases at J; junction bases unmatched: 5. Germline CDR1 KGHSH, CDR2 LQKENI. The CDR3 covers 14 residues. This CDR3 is CASSPGQGAEGYTF. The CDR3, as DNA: TGTGCCAGCTCACCCGGACAGGGGGCGGAAGGCTACACCTTC.

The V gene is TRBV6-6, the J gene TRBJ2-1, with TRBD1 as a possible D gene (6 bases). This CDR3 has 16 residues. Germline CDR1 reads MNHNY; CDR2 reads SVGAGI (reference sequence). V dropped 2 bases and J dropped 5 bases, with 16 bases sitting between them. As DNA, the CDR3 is TGTGCCAGCAGTTACCCCGGTACGGACAGAAACAATGAGCAGTTCTTC. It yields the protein CASSYPGTDRNNEQFF.

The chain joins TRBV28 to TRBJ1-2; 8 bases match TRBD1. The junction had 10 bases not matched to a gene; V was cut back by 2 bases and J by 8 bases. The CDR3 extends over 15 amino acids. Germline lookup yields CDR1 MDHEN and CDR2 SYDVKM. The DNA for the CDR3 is TGTGCCAGCAGTTTAACTTGGCAGGGGGCGCGCGGCTACACCTTC. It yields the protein CASSLTWQGARGYTF.

DNA of the CDR3: TGTGCCAGCAGCTTCTCTCTAGCCTTGGGGCAGTACTTC. Translating gives CASSFSLALGQYF. The gene calls are TRBV7-2 and TRBJ2-7; the D gene is possibly TRBD2 (5 bases). CDR1 SGHTA and CDR2 FQGNSA come from the germline V gene. V shed 3 bases and J shed 9 bases, with 15 bases lying between them. CDR3 length: 13 residues. The full variable domain, in which reference TRBV7-2 and TRBJ2-7 provide the parts outside the CDR3, is GAGVSQSPSNKVTEKGKDVELRCDPISGHTALYWYRQSLGQGLEFLIYFQGNSAPDKSGLPSDRFSAERTGGSVSTLTIQRTQQEDSAVYLCASSFSLALGQYFGPGTRLTVT.

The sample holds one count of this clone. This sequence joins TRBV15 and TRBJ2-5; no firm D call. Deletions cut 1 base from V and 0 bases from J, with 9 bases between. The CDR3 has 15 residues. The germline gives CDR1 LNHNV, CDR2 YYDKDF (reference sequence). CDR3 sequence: CATSRGLGYQETQYF. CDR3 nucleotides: TGTGCCACCAGCAGAGGTCTGGGTTACCAAGAGACCCAGTACTTC.

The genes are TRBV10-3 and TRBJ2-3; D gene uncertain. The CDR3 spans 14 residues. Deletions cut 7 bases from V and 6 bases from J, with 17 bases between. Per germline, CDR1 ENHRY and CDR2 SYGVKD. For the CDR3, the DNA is TGTGCCATCAAACGATCGGAAACCACGGATACGCAGTATTTT. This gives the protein CAIKRSETTDTQYF.

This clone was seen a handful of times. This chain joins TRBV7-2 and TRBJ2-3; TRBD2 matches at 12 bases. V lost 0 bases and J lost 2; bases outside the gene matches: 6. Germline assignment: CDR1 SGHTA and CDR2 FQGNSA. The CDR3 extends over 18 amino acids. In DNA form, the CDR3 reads TGTGCCAGCAGCTTAGCGATAACTAGCGGGGGGATCACAGATACGCAGTATTTT. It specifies CASSLAITSGGITDTQYF.

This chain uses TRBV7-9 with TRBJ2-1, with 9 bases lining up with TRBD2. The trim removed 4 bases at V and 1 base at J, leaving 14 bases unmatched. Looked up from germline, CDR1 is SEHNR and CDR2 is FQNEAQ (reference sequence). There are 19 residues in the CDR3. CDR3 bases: TGTGCCAGCAGCTACCGTGGGCCTAGCGGGAAAGGGTCCTACAATGAGCAGTTCTTC. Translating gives CASSYRGPSGKGSYNEQFF.

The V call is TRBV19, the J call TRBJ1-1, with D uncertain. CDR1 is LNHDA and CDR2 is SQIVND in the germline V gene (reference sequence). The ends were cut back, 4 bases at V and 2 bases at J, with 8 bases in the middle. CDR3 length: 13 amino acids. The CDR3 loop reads CASSKAVNTEAFF. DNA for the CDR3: TGTGCCAGTAGTAAAGCCGTCAACACTGAAGCTTTCTTT. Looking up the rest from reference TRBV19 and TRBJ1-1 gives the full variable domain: DGGITQSPKYLFRKEGQNVTLSCEQNLNHDAMYWYRQDPGQGLRLIYYSQIVNDFQKGDIAEGYSVSREKKESFPLTVTSAQKNPTAFYLCASSKAVNTEAFFGQGTRLTVV.

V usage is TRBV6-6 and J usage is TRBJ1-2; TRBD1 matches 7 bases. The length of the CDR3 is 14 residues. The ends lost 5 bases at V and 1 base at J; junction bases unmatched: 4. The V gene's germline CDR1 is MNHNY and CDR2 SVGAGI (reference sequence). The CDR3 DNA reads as TGTGCCAGCAGTACAGGACAGGTTAACTATGGCTACACCTTC. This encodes CASSTGQVNYGYTF.

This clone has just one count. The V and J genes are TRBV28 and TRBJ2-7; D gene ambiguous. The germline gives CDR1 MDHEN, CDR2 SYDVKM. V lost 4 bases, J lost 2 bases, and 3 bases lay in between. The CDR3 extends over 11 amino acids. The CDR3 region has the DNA TGTGCCAGCAGTTCCCCCTACGAGCAGTACTTC. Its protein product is CASSSPYEQYF.

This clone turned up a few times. CDR3 coding DNA: TGTGCCAGCAGCTTAGGTGCCGACACGAATGGCTACACCTTC. This sequence encodes CASSLGADTNGYTF. V usage is TRBV7-9 and J usage is TRBJ1-2, with D unclear. From germline, CDR1 is SEHNR and CDR2 FQNEAQ (reference sequence). V was shortened by 1 base and J by 6 bases, with 12 bases between the two germline ends. This CDR3 spans 14 amino acids.

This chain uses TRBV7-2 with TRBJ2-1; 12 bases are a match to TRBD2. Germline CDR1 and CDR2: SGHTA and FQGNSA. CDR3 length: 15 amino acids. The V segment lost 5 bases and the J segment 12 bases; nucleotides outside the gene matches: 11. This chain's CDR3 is CASSTSRLAGAAQFF. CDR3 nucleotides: TGTGCCAGCAGCACGAGCCGACTAGCGGGGGCCGCGCAGTTCTTC.

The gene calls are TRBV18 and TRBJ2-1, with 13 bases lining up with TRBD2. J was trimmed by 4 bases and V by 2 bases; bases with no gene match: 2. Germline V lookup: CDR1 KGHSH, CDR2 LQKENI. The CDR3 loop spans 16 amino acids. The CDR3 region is CASSPGTSGVYNEQFF. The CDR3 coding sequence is TGTGCCAGCTCACCAGGGACTAGCGGGGTATACAATGAGCAGTTCTTC. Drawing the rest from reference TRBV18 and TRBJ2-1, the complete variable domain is NAGVMQNPRHLVRRRGQEARLRCSPMKGHSHVYWYRQLPEEGLKFMVYLQKENIIDESGMPKERFSAEFPKEGPSILRIQQVVRGDSAAYFCASSPGTSGVYNEQFFGPGTRLTVL.

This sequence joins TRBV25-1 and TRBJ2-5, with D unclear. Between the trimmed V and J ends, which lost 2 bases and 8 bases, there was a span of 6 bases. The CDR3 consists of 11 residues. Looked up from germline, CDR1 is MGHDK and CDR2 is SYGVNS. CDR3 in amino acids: CASSESLTQYF. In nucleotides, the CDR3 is TGTGCCAGCAGTGAAAGTCTAACCCAGTACTTC.

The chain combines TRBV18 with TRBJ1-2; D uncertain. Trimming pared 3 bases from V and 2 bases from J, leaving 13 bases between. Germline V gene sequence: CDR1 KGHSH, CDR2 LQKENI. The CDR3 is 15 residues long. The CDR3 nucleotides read TGTGCCAGCTCACCCGGATTTTCGGGGAACTATGGCTACACCTTC. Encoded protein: CASSPGFSGNYGYTF.